This T cell receptor beta chain is from a study of OX40 agonist ivuxolimab in advanced cancers. Study-level information: Patients were treated with intravenous ivuxolimab, dosed at 0.01 to 10 mg/kg and infused every 2 weeks. Patients assigned to dose escalation were diagnosed with hepatocellular carcinoma, melanoma, renal cell or head and neck cancer.

Method: immunoSEQ multiplex PCR; TCRdb's copy keeps in-frame clones and lacks some. The repertoire holds about 47,000 clones, with 65% to 90% as singletons. Trimming pared 5 bases from V and 6 bases from J, leaving 19 bases between. The germline V gene has CDR1 SGHAT and CDR2 FQNNGV. This CDR3 spans 16 amino acids. This TCR derives from an adult with an advanced solid tumor such as melanoma, head and neck, liver or kidney cancer. The starting material was CD4+ or CD8+ T cells sorted from blood, obtained in a trial of the OX40 agonist ivuxolimab. The rearrangement uses TRBV11-2 and TRBJ1-4; a possible D gene is TRBD1 (5 bases). The CDR3, as DNA: TGTGCCAGCAGCATAACACCGGACGGAGGGGATGAAAAACTGTTTTTT. Amino acids: CASSITPDGGDEKLFF.